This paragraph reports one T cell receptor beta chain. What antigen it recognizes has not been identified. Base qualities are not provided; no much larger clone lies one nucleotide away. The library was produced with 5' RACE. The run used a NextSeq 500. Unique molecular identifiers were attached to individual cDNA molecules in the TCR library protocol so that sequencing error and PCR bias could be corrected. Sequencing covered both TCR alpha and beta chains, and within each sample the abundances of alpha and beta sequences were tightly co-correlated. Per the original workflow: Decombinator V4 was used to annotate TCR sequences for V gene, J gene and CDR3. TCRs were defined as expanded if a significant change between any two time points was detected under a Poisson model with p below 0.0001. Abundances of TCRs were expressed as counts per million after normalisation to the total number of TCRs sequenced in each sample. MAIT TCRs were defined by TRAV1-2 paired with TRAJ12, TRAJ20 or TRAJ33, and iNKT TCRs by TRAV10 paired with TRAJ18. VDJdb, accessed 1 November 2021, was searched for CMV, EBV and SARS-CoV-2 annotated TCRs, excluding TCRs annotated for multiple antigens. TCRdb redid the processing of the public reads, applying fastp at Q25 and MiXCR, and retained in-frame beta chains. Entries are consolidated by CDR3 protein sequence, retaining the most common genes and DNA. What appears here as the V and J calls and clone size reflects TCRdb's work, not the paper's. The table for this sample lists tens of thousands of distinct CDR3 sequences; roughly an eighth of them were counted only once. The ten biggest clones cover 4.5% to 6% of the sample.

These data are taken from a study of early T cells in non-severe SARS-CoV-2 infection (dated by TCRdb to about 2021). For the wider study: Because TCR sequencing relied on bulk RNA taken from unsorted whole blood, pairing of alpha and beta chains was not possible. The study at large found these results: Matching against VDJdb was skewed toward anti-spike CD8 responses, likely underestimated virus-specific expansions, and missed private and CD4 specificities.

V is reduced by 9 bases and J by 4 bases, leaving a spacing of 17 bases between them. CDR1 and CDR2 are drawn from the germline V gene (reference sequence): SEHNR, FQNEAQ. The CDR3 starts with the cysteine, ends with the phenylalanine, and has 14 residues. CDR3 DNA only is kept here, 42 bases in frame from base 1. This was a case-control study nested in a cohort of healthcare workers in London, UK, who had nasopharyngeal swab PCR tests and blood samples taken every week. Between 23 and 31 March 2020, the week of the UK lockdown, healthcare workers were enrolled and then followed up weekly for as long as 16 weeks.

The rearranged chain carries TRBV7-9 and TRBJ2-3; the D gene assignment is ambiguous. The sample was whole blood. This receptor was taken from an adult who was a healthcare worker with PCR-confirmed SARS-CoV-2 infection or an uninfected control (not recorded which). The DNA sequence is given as TGTGCCAGTTCTAAGGGAAGGCAGGCAGATACGCAGTATTTT. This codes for CASSKGRQADTQYF.